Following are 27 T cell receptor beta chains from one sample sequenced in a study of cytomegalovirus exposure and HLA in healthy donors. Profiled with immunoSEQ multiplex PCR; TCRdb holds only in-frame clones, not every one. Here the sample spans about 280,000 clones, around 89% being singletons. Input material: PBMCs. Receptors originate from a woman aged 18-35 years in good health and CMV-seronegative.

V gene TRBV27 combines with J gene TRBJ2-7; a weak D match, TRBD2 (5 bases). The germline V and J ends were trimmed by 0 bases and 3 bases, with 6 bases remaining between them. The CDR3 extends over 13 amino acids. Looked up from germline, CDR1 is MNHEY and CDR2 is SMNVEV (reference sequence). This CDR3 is CASSLSGNYEQYF. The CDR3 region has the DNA TGTGCCAGCAGTTTATCCGGGAACTACGAGCAGTACTTC.

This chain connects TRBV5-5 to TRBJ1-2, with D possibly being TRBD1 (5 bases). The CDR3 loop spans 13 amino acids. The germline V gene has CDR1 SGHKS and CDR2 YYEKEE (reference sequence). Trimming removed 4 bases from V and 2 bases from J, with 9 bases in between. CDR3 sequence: CASSVSGNYGYTF. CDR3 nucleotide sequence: TGTGCCAGCAGCGTATCAGGGAACTATGGCTACACCTTC. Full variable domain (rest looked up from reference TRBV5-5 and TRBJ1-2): DAGVTQSPTHLIKTRGQQVTLRCSPISGHKSVSWYQQVLGQGPQFIFQYYEKEERGRGNFPDRFSARQFPNYSSELNVNALLLGDSALYLCASSVSGNYGYTFGSGTRLTVV.

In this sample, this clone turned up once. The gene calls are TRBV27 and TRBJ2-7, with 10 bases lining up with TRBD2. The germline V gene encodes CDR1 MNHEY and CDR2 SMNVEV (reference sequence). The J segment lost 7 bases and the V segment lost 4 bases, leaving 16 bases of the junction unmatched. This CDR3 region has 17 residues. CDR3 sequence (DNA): TGTGCCAGCAGTTCCCTTCTAACCGGGACTAGCGACAGGGAGCAGTACTTC. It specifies CASSSLLTGTSDREQYF.

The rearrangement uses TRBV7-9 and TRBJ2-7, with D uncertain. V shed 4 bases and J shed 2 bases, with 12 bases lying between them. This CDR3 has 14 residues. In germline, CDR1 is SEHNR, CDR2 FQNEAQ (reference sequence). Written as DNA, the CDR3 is TGTGCCAGCAGCTGGCCGTCGATGACCTACGAGCAGTACTTC. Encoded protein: CASSWPSMTYEQYF.

CDR3 residues: CASSLRPVGLGGNQPQHF. Written as DNA, the CDR3 is TGTGCCAGCAGCCTCCGTCCAGTCGGACTGGGAGGAAATCAGCCCCAGCATTTT. The J gene is TRBJ1-5, the V gene TRBV27; D gene ambiguous. Germline-derived CDR1 and CDR2 are MNHEY and SMNVEV (reference sequence). CDR3 length: 18 amino acids. Trimming left V 6 bases short and J 4 bases short, with 25 bases between.

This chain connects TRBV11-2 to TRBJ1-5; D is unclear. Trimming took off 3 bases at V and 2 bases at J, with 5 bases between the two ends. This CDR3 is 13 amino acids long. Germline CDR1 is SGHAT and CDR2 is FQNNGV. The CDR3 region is CASSFGGNQPQHF. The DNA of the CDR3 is TGTGCCAGCAGCTTCGGTGGCAATCAGCCCCAGCATTTT.

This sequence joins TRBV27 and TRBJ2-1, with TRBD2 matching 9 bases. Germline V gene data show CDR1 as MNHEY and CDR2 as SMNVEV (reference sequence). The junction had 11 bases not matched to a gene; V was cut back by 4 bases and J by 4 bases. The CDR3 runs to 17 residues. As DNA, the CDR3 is TGTGCCAGCAGTTCATTTTCGTTAGCGGGGGTATACAATGAGCAGTTCTTC. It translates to CASSSFSLAGVYNEQFF.

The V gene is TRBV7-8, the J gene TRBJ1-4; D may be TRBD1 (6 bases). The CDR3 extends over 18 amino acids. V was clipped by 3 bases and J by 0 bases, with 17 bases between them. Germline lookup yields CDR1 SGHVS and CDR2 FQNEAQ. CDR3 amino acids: CASSFTVTSGATNEKLFF. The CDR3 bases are TGTGCCAGCAGCTTCACGGTTACATCAGGGGCAACTAATGAAAAACTGTTTTTT.

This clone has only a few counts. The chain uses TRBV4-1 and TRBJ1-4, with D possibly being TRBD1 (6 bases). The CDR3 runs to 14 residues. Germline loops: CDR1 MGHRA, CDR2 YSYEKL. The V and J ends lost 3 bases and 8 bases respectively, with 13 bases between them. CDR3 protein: CASSHDRLGEKLFF. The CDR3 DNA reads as TGCGCCAGCAGCCACGACAGGCTTGGGGAAAAACTGTTTTTT.

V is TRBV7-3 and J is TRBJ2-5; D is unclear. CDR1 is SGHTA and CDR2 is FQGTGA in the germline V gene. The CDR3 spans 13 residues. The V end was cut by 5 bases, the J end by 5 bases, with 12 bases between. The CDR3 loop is CASSLRSGETQYF. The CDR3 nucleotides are TGTGCCAGCAGCCTCCGGAGTGGTGAGACCCAGTACTTC.

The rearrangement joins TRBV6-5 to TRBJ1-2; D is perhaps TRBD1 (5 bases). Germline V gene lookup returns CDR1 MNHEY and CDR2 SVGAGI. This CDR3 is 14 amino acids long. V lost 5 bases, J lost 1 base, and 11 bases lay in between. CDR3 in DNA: TGTGCCAGCAGTCTGACAGAAAATAACTATGGCTACACCTTC. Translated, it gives CASSLTENNYGYTF.

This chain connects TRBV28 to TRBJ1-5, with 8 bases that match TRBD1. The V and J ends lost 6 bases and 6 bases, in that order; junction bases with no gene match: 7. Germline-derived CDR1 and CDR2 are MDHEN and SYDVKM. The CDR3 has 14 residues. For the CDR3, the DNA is TGTGCCAGCAGATCGGACAGGGCAGGTCAGCCCCAGCATTTT. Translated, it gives CASRSDRAGQPQHF.

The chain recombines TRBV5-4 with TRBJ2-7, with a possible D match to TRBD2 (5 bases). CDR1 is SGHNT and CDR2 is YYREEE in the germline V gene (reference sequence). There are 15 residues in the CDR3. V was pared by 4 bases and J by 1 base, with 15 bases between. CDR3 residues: CASSPETAGSYEQYF. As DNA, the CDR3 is TGTGCCAGCAGCCCAGAAACCGCGGGTTCCTACGAGCAGTACTTC. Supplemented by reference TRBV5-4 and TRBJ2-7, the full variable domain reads ETGVTQSPTHLIKTRGQQVTLRCSSQSGHNTVSWYQQALGQGPQFIFQYYREEENGRGNFPPRFSGLQFPNYSSELNVNALELDDSALYLCASSPETAGSYEQYFGPGTRLTVT.

CDR3 nucleotide sequence: TGTGCCAGCAGTGTCGAGACGACTGCTAACTATGGCTACACCTTC. This gives the protein CASSVETTANYGYTF. The chain joins TRBV6-1 to TRBJ1-2; D unclear. This CDR3 region has 15 residues. V lost 4 bases and J lost 0, with 12 bases in between. CDR1 is MNHNS and CDR2 is SASEGT in the germline V gene.

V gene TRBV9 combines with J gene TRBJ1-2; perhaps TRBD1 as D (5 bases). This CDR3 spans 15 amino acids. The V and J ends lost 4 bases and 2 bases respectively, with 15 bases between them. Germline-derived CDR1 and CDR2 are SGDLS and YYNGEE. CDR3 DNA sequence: TGTGCCAGCAGCTTAACCATCGGGGGAAACTATGGCTACACCTTC. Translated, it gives CASSLTIGGNYGYTF.

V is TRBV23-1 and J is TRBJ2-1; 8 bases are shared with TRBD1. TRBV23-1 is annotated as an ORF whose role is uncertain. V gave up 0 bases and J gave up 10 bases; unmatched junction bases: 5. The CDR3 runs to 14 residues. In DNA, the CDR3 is TGCGCCAGCAGTCAATCGGACAGGGTGAAAGAGCAGTTCTTC. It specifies CASSQSDRVKEQFF.

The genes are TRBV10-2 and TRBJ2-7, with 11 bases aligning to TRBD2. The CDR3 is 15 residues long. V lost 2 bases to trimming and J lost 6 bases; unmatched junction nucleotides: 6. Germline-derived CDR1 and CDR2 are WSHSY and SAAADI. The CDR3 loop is CASSEVAGGRGEQYF. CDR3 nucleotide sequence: TGCGCCAGCAGTGAGGTAGCGGGAGGGCGGGGCGAGCAGTACTTC.

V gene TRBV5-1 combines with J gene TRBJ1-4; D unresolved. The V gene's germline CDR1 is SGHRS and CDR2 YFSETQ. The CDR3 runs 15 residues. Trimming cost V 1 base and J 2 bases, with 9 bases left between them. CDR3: CASSLSLHTNEKLFF. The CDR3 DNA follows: TGCGCCAGCAGCTTGAGCTTGCACACTAATGAAAAACTGTTTTTT.

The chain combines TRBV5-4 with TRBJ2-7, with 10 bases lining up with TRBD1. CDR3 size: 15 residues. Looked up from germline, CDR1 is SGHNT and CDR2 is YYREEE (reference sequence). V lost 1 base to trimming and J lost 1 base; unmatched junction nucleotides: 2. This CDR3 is CASSLRGQGSYEQYF. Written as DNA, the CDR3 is TGTGCCAGCAGCTTGAGGGGACAGGGGTCCTACGAGCAGTACTTC.

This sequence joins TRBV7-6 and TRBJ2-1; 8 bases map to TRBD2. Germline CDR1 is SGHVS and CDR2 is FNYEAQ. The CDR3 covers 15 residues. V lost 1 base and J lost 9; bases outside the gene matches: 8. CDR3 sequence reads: CASSLGGLDESEQFF. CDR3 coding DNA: TGTGCCAGCAGCTTAGGGGGACTAGATGAGAGTGAGCAGTTCTTC. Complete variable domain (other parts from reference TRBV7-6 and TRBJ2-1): GAGVSQSPRYKVTKRGQDVALRCDPISGHVSLYWYRQALGQGPEFLTYFNYEAQQDKSGLPNDRFSAERPEGSISTLTIQRTEQRDSAMYRCASSLGGLDESEQFFGPGTRLTVL.

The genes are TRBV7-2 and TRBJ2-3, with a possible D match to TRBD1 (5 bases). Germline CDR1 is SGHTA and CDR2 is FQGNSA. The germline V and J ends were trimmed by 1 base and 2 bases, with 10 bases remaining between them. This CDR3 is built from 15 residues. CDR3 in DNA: TGTGCCAGCAGCTTAGGACAGTCATTCACAGATACGCAGTATTTT. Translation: CASSLGQSFTDTQYF.

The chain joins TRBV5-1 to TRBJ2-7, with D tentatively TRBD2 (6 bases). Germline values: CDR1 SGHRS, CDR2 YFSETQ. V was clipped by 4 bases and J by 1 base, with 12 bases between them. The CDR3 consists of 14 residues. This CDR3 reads CASSRGGPSYEQYF. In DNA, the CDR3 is TGCGCCAGCAGCCGGGGAGGACCATCCTACGAGCAGTACTTC.

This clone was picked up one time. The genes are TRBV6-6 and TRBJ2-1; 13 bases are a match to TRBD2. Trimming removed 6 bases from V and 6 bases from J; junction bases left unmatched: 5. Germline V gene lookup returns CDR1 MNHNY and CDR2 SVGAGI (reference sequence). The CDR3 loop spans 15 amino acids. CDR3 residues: CASRQGLAGVNEQFF. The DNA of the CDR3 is TGTGCCAGCAGGCAAGGACTAGCGGGAGTCAATGAGCAGTTCTTC.

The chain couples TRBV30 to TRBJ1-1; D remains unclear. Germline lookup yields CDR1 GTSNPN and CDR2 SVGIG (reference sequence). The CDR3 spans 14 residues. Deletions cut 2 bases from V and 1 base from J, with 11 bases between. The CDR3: CAWSLSLRNTEAFF. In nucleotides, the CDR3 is TGTGCCTGGAGTCTGAGTCTGAGGAACACTGAAGCTTTCTTT.

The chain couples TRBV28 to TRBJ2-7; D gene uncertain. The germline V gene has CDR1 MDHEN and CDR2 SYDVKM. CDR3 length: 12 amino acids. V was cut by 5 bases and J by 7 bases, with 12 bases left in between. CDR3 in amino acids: CASSRGLQEQYF. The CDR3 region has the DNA TGTGCCAGCAGTAGAGGTTTACAAGAGCAGTACTTC.

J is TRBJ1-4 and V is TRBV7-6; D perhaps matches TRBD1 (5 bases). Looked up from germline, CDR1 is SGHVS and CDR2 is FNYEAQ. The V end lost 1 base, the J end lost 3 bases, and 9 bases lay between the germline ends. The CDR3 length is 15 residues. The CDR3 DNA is TGTGCCAGCAGCTTAGGGCAGGGCTCTAATGAAAAACTGTTTTTT. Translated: CASSLGQGSNEKLFF.

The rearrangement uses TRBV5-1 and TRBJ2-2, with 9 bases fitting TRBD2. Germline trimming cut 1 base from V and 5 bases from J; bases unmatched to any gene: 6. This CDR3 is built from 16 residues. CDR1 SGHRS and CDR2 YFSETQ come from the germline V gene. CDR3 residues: CASSLSIAGVTGELFF. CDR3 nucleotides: TGCGCCAGCAGCTTGTCTATAGCGGGAGTTACCGGGGAGCTGTTTTTT.